This record looks at one T cell receptor (beta chain) sequence and its context. This sample was taken from a study of control samples from healthy donors and cancer patients. Assay: immunoSEQ multiplex PCR; the TCRdb copy retains only in-frame clones and omits some. There are 95,000 to 100,000 clones in the sample; about 89% occur only once, and under 10% lies in the top ten. CDR1 is SGHTA, CDR2 FQGNSA, per germline. The CDR3 runs to 12 residues. Trimming took 4 bases from V and 5 from J, leaving 8 bases between them. The gene calls are TRBV7-2 and TRBJ2-5; D not resolved. Material for sequencing was blood. The source of this sequence is a man between 25 and 39 years old in good health. The CDR3 region is CASSSFSETQYF. For the CDR3, the DNA is TGTGCCAGCAGCTCCTTTAGCGAGACCCAGTACTTC.